This T cell receptor beta chain was observed in a study of shared clonotypes between healthy human individuals. The CDR3 has 15 amino acids. Germline V CDR1 and CDR2: SGDLS, YYNGEE. After removal of 1 base from V and 5 bases from J, the junction contained 5 bases not matched to a gene. Measured with immunoSEQ multiplex PCR; TCRdb has only the in-frame clones, and not every one. This table has 2 million to 2.5 million clones, more than 85% appearing once. The rearrangement joins TRBV9 to TRBJ1-4, with 7 positions matching TRBD1. This TCR came from a young man in good health. Some clones in this sample may be carry-over from other donors' samples. Sequencing input: naive CD4+ T cells from PBMCs. Subset described: CD45RA+ positively selected. DNA of the CDR3: TGTGCCAGCAGCGTATCGGGACAGAGGAATGAAAAACTGTTTTTT. Translating gives CASSVSGQRNEKLFF.